What follows are 24 T cell receptor beta chains derived from one specimen sequenced in a study of cytomegalovirus exposure and HLA in healthy donors. The PCR contained 60 Vbeta and 13 Jbeta primers. Profiled with immunoSEQ multiplex PCR; TCRdb holds only in-frame clones, not every one. The ten most abundant clones cover about 1.1% of a sample with tens of thousands of clones. Input material: PBMCs. The source is a woman in her twenties or thirties in good health and CMV-seronegative.

V is TRBV7-9 and J is TRBJ2-1; 10 positions agree with TRBD2. Per the germline V gene, CDR1 is SEHNR and CDR2 is FQNEAQ (reference sequence). With 5 bases clipped from V and 8 bases from J, the junction kept 9 bases outside the gene matches. CDR3 size: 15 residues. CDR3 protein: CASSGGLAPGDEQFF. DNA for the CDR3: TGTGCCAGCAGCGGGGGACTAGCGCCTGGAGATGAGCAGTTCTTC.

V is TRBV28 and J is TRBJ1-4; D is uncertain. CDR3 length: 16 residues. V shed 5 bases and J shed 8 bases, with 21 bases lying between them. Germline CDR1 is MDHEN and CDR2 is SYDVKM. The CDR3 region is CASSTPRHGSSEKLFF. CDR3 coding DNA: TGTGCCAGCAGTACCCCCCGACATGGGTCCAGCGAAAAACTGTTTTTT.

The rearrangement links TRBV5-1 to TRBJ2-1, with D unresolved. From germline, CDR1 is SGHRS and CDR2 YFSETQ. The CDR3 has 11 amino acids. Deletions cut 4 bases from V and 5 bases from J, with 4 bases between. CDR3 DNA: TGCGCCAGCAGCCTAAACAATGAGCAGTTCTTC. Translation gives CASSLNNEQFF.

The chain combines TRBV2 with TRBJ1-5, with D perhaps TRBD1 (5 bases). V lost 1 base and J 3 bases, leaving 13 bases between the germline ends. Germline loops: CDR1 SNHLY, CDR2 FYNNEI. CDR3 length: 16 residues. The CDR3 DNA reads as TGTGCCAGCAGTGAAGTTCAAGGGGTCGACAATCAGCCCCAGCATTTT. It encodes CASSEVQGVDNQPQHF. Complete variable domain (other parts from reference TRBV2 and TRBJ1-5): EPEVTQTPSHQVTQMGQEVILRCVPISNHLYFYWYRQILGQKVEFLVSFYNNEISEKSEIFDDQFSVERPDGSNFTLKIRSTKLEDSAMYFCASSEVQGVDNQPQHFGDGTRLSIL.

The rearrangement joins TRBV2 to TRBJ2-7, with TRBD1 as a possible D gene (6 bases). Trimming took 8 bases from V and 0 from J, leaving 17 bases between them. CDR1 is SNHLY, CDR2 FYNNEI, per germline. CDR3 length: 15 amino acids. Here the CDR3 reads CASFRIDRPSYEQYF. In DNA, the CDR3 is TGTGCCAGCTTCCGAATCGACAGGCCCTCCTACGAGCAGTACTTC.

This rearrangement joins TRBV2 to TRBJ2-6, with 7 positions matching TRBD2. V lost 4 bases and J lost 3; bases outside the gene matches: 9. Germline V gene lookup returns CDR1 SNHLY and CDR2 FYNNEI. CDR3 size: 17 residues. CDR3 loop: CASSGQAGSRGANVLTF. CDR3 DNA sequence: TGTGCCAGCAGTGGCCAAGCGGGGAGCCGTGGGGCCAACGTCCTGACTTTC. The full variable domain, rest sourced from reference TRBV2 and TRBJ2-6, is EPEVTQTPSHQVTQMGQEVILRCVPISNHLYFYWYRQILGQKVEFLVSFYNNEISEKSEIFDDQFSVERPDGSNFTLKIRSTKLEDSAMYFCASSGQAGSRGANVLTFGAGSRLTVL.

The V gene is TRBV27, the J gene TRBJ1-4, with 12 positions matching TRBD1. This CDR3 has 19 residues. In germline, CDR1 is MNHEY, CDR2 SMNVEV (reference sequence). With 1 base clipped from V and 8 bases from J, the junction kept 14 bases outside the gene matches. Written as DNA, the CDR3 is TGTGCCAGCAGTTTATACCCGGGGACAGGGGGCGCGAATGACGAAAAACTGTTTTTT. Amino acid sequence: CASSLYPGTGGANDEKLFF. The full variable domain, with the rest looked up from reference TRBV27 and TRBJ1-4, is EAQVTQNPRYLITVTGKKLTVTCSQNMNHEYMSWYRQDPGLGLRQIYYSMNVEVTDKGDVPEGYKVSRKEKRNFPLILESPSPNQTSLYFCASSLYPGTGGANDEKLFFGSGTQLSVL.

The CDR3 sequence: CAWSIRGDTEAFF. CDR3 coding DNA: TGTGCCTGGAGTATAAGGGGCGACACTGAAGCTTTCTTT. The V and J genes are TRBV30 and TRBJ1-1; the D gene is possibly TRBD1 (5 bases). Trimming stripped 2 bases from V and 3 bases from J, with 10 bases between. Germline assignment: CDR1 GTSNPN and CDR2 SVGIG (reference sequence). CDR3 length equals 13 residues.

As regards this clone: An end of the junction differs from the germline gene, which may be a read error. This rearrangement joins TRBV4-1 to TRBJ1-1; D may be TRBD1 (5 bases). CDR3 length: 16 residues. CDR1 and CDR2 from the germline V gene are MGHRA and YSYEKL. Written as DNA, the CDR3 is TGCGCCAGCAGCCAAGATCGGGCAGGGCTGAACACTGAAGATTTCTTT. Residues: CASSQDRAGLNTEDFF.

In DNA, the CDR3 is TGTGCCAGCCGTGGACAGGGCGGCAACGAGCAGTACTTC. Its translation: CASRGQGGNEQYF. The rearrangement joins TRBV7-9 to TRBJ2-7; 8 bases line up with TRBD1. The CDR3 runs 13 residues. V gave up 8 bases and J gave up 5 bases; unmatched junction bases: 8. CDR1 and CDR2 (germline): SEHNR, FQNEAQ (reference sequence).

The chain uses TRBV5-4 and TRBJ2-7; the D is unclear. The CDR3 spans 14 residues. Germline V gene lookup returns CDR1 SGHNT and CDR2 YYREEE (reference sequence). The V end lost 3 bases, the J end lost 3 bases, and 13 bases lay between the germline ends. In nucleotides, the CDR3 is TGTGCCAGCAGCTCCGGGTCCCCTTACTACGAGCAGTACTTC. Translating it yields CASSSGSPYYEQYF.

The chain combines TRBV5-6 with TRBJ2-7, with 12 bases that match TRBD2. V trimming: 2 bases; J trimming: 4 bases; junction bases outside the gene matches: 7. The CDR3 length is 16 residues. Germline CDR1 is SGHDT and CDR2 is YYEEEE. CDR3 coding DNA: TGTGCCAGCAGCTTCCGGACTAGCGGGGACATTTACGAGCAGTACTTC. Its translation: CASSFRTSGDIYEQYF.

This rearrangement joins TRBV28 to TRBJ1-2; D might be TRBD1 (5 bases). Trimming cost V 6 bases and J 5 bases, with 13 bases left between them. This CDR3 contains 13 residues. Germline V lookup: CDR1 MDHEN, CDR2 SYDVKM. The CDR3, as DNA: TGTGCCAGCAGCCCGGGGGGTCCATATGGCTACACCTTC. It encodes CASSPGGPYGYTF.

The J gene is TRBJ1-1, the V gene TRBV11-2; D might be TRBD1 (5 bases). Between the trimmed V and J ends, which lost 6 bases and 2 bases, there was a span of 16 bases. Germline CDR1 SGHAT, CDR2 FQNNGV. The CDR3 sequence is 15 residues long. The CDR3 loop reads CASRIRAGTNTEAFF. DNA of the CDR3: TGTGCCAGCAGGATCCGGGCAGGGACTAACACTGAAGCTTTCTTT. The full variable domain, with the rest looked up from reference TRBV11-2 and TRBJ1-1, is EAGVAQSPRYKIIEKRQSVAFWCNPISGHATLYWYQQILGQGPKLLIQFQNNGVVDDSQLPKDRFSAERLKGVDSTLKIQPAKLEDSAVYLCASRIRAGTNTEAFFGQGTRLTVV.

This chain joins TRBV7-6 and TRBJ2-7; D might be TRBD1 (6 bases). The CDR3 runs to 13 residues. V dropped 5 bases and J dropped 2 bases, with 10 bases sitting between them. From germline, CDR1 is SGHVS and CDR2 FNYEAQ. The CDR3 reads CASSRDTTYEQYF. The CDR3 nucleotides are TGTGCCAGCAGCCGGGACACTACCTACGAGCAGTACTTC.

This rearrangement joins TRBV7-2 to TRBJ2-7, with 16 positions matching TRBD2. The CDR3 sequence is 17 residues long. The germline gives CDR1 SGHTA, CDR2 FQGNSA. V trimming: 5 bases; J trimming: 2 bases; junction bases outside the gene matches: 6. Here the CDR3 DNA reads TGTGCCAGCAGCGGGACTAGCGGGGGGGCTCACCCCTACGAGCAGTACTTC. The encoded protein is CASSGTSGGAHPYEQYF. The full variable domain, with the rest looked up from reference TRBV7-2 and TRBJ2-7, is GAGVSQSPSNKVTEKGKDVELRCDPISGHTALYWYRQSLGQGLEFLIYFQGNSAPDKSGLPSDRFSAERTGGSVSTLTIQRTQQEDSAVYLCASSGTSGGAHPYEQYFGPGTRLTVT.

V gene TRBV19 combines with J gene TRBJ1-5, with a weak D call TRBD1 (5 bases). The V end lost 6 bases, the J end lost 6 bases, and 24 bases lay between the germline ends. CDR3 length: 17 residues. Germline loops: CDR1 LNHDA, CDR2 SQIVND (reference sequence). CDR3 bases: TGTGCCAGTAGCGCAAATCTATGGGGGGAGATTGGTCAGCCCCAGCATTTT. This sequence encodes CASSANLWGEIGQPQHF.

The chain carries TRBV5-1 and TRBJ1-2; unclear D gene. The CDR3 is 14 residues long. Per germline, CDR1 SGHRS and CDR2 YFSETQ. With 0 bases removed from V and 1 base from J, the gap between germline ends came to 7 bases. CDR3 sequence reads: CASSLGEFNYGYTF. The CDR3 coding sequence is TGCGCCAGCAGCTTGGGAGAGTTTAACTATGGCTACACCTTC.

The chain couples TRBV5-1 to TRBJ1-2, with 8 bases matching TRBD1. With V trimmed by 3 bases and J by 6 bases, 10 bases remained unmatched. The length of the CDR3 is 15 residues. CDR1 and CDR2 from the germline V gene are SGHRS and YFSETQ. In DNA, the CDR3 is TGCGCCAGCAGCTGGACGACAGGGGCGGCGGATGGCTACACCTTC. Amino acid sequence: CASSWTTGAADGYTF.

V is TRBV28 and J is TRBJ2-1, with 8 bases fitting TRBD1. V lost 8 bases to trimming and J lost 3 bases; unmatched junction nucleotides: 9. The CDR3 loop spans 15 amino acids. Per germline, CDR1 MDHEN and CDR2 SYDVKM. CDR3 sequence (DNA): TGTGCCAGCGGCCTCCAGGGGGCAAACTACAATGAGCAGTTCTTC. This encodes CASGLQGANYNEQFF.

This chain uses TRBV9 with TRBJ2-1, with 7 bases matching TRBD2. Trimming cost V 0 bases and J 0 bases; bases outside gene matches: 6. Germline loops: CDR1 SGDLS, CDR2 YYNGEE. The CDR3 is 17 residues long. CDR3 protein: CASSVDPGGSSYNEQFF. CDR3 nucleotides: TGTGCCAGCAGCGTAGACCCCGGGGGGAGCTCCTACAATGAGCAGTTCTTC.

The chain joins TRBV27 to TRBJ2-7; D perhaps matches TRBD2 (5 bases). The CDR3 extends over 12 amino acids. The V and J ends lost 4 bases and 8 bases respectively, with 12 bases between them. The germline CDR1 and CDR2 sequences are MNHEY and SMNVEV (reference sequence). CDR3 in amino acids: CASSSRGRQQYF. For the CDR3, the DNA is TGTGCCAGCAGTTCTCGGGGTAGACAGCAGTACTTC.

The chain couples TRBV6-5 to TRBJ1-1, with a tentative D call TRBD1 (6 bases). The CDR3 consists of 16 residues. Germline V gene sequence: CDR1 MNHEY, CDR2 SVGAGI. The V end lost 0 bases, the J end lost 13 bases, and 24 bases lay between the germline ends. Here the CDR3 DNA reads TGTGCCAGCAGTTACTCGCCCCTCCTATTACAGGGTGGGGATTTCTTT. This sequence encodes CASSYSPLLLQGGDFF.

The chain combines TRBV29-1 with TRBJ2-1, with a possible D match to TRBD1 (5 bases). Germline CDR1 reads SQVTM; CDR2 reads ANQGSEA. V lost 4 bases and J lost 4, with 23 bases in between. This CDR3 is 17 amino acids long. The CDR3 sequence is CSVVSQGNTPWYNEQFF. DNA for the CDR3: TGCAGCGTTGTCTCGCAGGGCAACACCCCGTGGTACAATGAGCAGTTCTTC.